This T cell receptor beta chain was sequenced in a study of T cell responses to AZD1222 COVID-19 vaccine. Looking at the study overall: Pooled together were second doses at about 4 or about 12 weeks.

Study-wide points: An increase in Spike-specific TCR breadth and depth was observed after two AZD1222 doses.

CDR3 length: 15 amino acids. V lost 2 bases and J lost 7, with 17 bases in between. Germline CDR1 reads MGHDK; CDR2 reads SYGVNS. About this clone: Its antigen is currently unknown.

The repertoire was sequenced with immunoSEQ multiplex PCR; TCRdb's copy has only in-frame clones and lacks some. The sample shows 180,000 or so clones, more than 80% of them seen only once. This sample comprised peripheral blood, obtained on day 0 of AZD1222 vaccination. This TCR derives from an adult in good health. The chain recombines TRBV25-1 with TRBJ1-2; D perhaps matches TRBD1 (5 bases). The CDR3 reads CASSEAAGLAGGYTF. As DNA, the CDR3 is TGTGCCAGCAGTGAAGCGGCAGGGCTCGCGGGTGGCTACACCTTC.